Reported below is one T cell receptor (beta chain). The sample contains more than one DNA sequence encoding this CDR3. This sample was included in a study of identifying expanded T cells in peripheral blood. Libraries were prepared by immunoSEQ multiplex PCR; TCRdb keeps only in-frame clonotypes and omits some of them. This table holds about 78,000 clones, 80% to 90% found once. The CDR3 has 14 amino acids. The germline gives CDR1 GTSNPN, CDR2 SVGIG (reference sequence). The germline V and J ends were trimmed by 3 bases and 1 base, with 10 bases remaining between them. Sequencing was performed on blood. J is TRBJ1-5 and V is TRBV30, with D perhaps matching TRBD1 (6 bases). This receptor was taken from a person aged 18 to 75 in good health. CDR3 sequence reads: CAWRGQGSNQPQHF. CDR3 bases: TGTGCCTGGAGGGGACAAGGAAGCAATCAGCCCCAGCATTTT.